The clone carrying this TCR beta chain was observed at least ten times. Germline CDR1 reads SGDLS; CDR2 reads YYNGEE. The CDR3 totals 16 residues. V was shortened by 7 bases and J by 4 bases, with 23 bases between the two germline ends. This entry belongs to a study of kidney transplant recipient with SARS-CoV-2 infection. TCRdb ran MiXCR on the reads and lists one entry per CDR3 protein. Of 250,000 or so distinct CDR3 sequences listed, under 35% are singletons. This receptor was obtained from a young adult male patient who had COVID-19 and was a kidney transplant recipient. Among the T cells, some may be from the graft donor. The chain joins TRBV9 to TRBJ1-2; D uncertain. Sequenced here: a blood sample, sampled at baseline and around day 120 from a kidney transplant recipient. The CDR3 spells CASEDGYSRKTYGYTF. The CDR3 nucleotides are TGTGCCAGCGAAGATGGGTACTCAAGAAAGACCTATGGCTACACCTTC.